The sequence of this TCR beta chain was determined in a study of blood T cell repertoires in COVID-19. Study at large: PBMCs, B-cell-depleted T cells, or T cells were the source of the cDNA or gDNA that made up the material.

To note about this clone: Additional DNA sequences in this sample encode the identical CDR3.

With 3 bases removed from V and 6 bases from J, the gap between germline ends came to 9 bases. The CDR3 is 14 amino acids. The germline V gene encodes CDR1 SNHLY and CDR2 FYNNEI. Authors' methods: Scientists estimated how many nucleated cells there were by amplifying reference gene primers. Clones were read by immunoSEQ multiplex PCR, and TCRdb kept only the in-frame ones, dropping some. V, J and clone size derive from that table, while D and trimming were established from the DNA sequence. The data contain 60,000 to 70,000 clones, approximately 84% of them singletons. The receptor was derived from a woman aged 60-75 years with acute or convalescent COVID-19. Material: peripheral blood. The chain links TRBV2 to TRBJ1-6, with D tentatively TRBD1 (5 bases). The CDR3 DNA sequence: TGTGCCAGCAGTGAGGCCAGGGTTAATTCACCCCTCCACTTT. Protein product: CASSEARVNSPLHF.